The rows below give T cell receptor beta chains drawn from one sample of a study of regulatory T cells in long-lasting Graves disease. MiXCR, run by TCRdb on the multiplex PCR reads, gives a single entry per CDR3 protein. Counted here are 500,000 or so distinct CDR3 sequences, 15% to 20% occurring once; the ten biggest clones make up approximately 25%. This sample also appeared in a second study, on T cells in Graves' hyperthyroidism and ophthalmopathy.

The starting material was peripheral blood mononuclear cells (PBMCs), obtained at new diagnosis, from a patient treated with antithyroid drugs. These TCRs come from a woman aged 40 to 65 with Graves disease. Both conserved end residues are part of each CDR3. A D gene is named only where the DNA matches it firmly. Expanded clones get a size class; other rows say once, few or many, or leave the size out.

d_gene,j_gene,abundance,v_gene,CDR3aa,CDR3nt
-,TRBJ1-3,many,TRBV30,CAWSGGFNGNTIYF,TGTGCCTGGAGTGGGGGGTTCAACGGAAACACCATATATTTT
-,TRBJ2-5,few,TRBV20-1,CSASAPYGQQETQYF,TGCAGTGCTAGCGCTCCCTATGGACAGCAAGAGACCCAGTACTTC
-,TRBJ2-1,many,TRBV4-1,CASSPQGGGYNEQFF,TGCGCCAGCAGTCCCCAGGGGGGCGGCTACAATGAGCAGTTCTTC
-,TRBJ1-2,many,TRBV12-3/TRBV12-4,CASRLDTNYGYTF,TGTGCCAGCAGGCTAGACACTAACTATGGCTACACCTTC
-,TRBJ1-5,-,TRBV7-6,CASSLQNGANQPQHF,TGTGCCAGCAGCTTACAGAACGGGGCCAATCAGCCCCAGCATTTT
TRBD2,TRBJ2-7,-,TRBV20-1,CSAIRASGGVYEQYF,TGCAGTGCTATAAGGGCTAGCGGGGGGGTCTACGAGCAGTACTTC
-,TRBJ2-5,many,TRBV20-1,CSAILTGGGNQETQYF,TGCAGTGCAATCTTAACGGGAGGGGGCAACCAAGAGACCCAGTACTTC
TRBD1,TRBJ1-4,few,TRBV10-3,CAIKQGATTNEKLFF,TGTGCCATCAAACAGGGGGCTACAACTAATGAAAAACTGTTTTTT
-,TRBJ2-1,-,TRBV6-5,CASSYSDGPQNEQFF,TGTGCCAGCAGTTACTCTGACGGGCCTCAGAATGAGCAGTTCTTC
TRBD2,TRBJ2-3,many,TRBV11-3,CASSSGTSGGAMDTQYF,TGTGCCAGCAGCTCCGGGACTAGCGGGGGGGCCATGGATACGCAGTATTTT
TRBD2,TRBJ2-6,many,TRBV7-8,CASSPIRGGSGANVLTF,TGTGCCAGCAGCCCGATACGGGGGGGCTCTGGGGCCAACGTCCTGACTTTC
-,TRBJ1-5,many,TRBV6-1,CASSGSGRSNQPQHF,TGTGCCAGCAGTGGGTCGGGGAGGAGCAATCAGCCCCAGCATTTT
-,TRBJ2-3,many,TRBV11-2,CASSSLRGPTDTQYF,TGTGCCAGCAGCTCCCTGCGGGGGCCCACAGATACGCAGTATTTT
-,TRBJ2-3,-,TRBV6-9,CASSYSTEEREEGSAFFYTDTQYF,TGTGCCAGCAGTTATTCCACTGAGGAGAGAGAGGAGGGTTCGGCTTTTTTTTACACAGATACGCAGTATTTT
-,TRBJ2-5,-,TRBV6-1,CASSEALVRSETQYF,TGTGCCAGCAGTGAAGCACTAGTTCGGTCAGAGACCCAGTACTTC
-,TRBJ2-1,-,TRBV6-1,CASSSDGGYNEQFF,TGTGCCAGCAGCTCGGACGGTGGCTACAATGAGCAGTTCTTC
-,TRBJ2-1,many,TRBV29-1,CSVEATGLYNEQFF,TGCAGCGTTGAAGCTACAGGGCTTTACAATGAGCAGTTCTTC
-,TRBJ2-7,few,TRBV6-2/TRBV6-3,CASSYQAREGWSYEQYF,TGTGCCAGCAGTTACCAGGCTCGTGAGGGATGGTCATACGAGCAGTACTTC